This entry features one T cell receptor (beta chain) sequence. Membership in each cohort depended on participant-reported clinical history. Recovered status in Cohort 3 required two negative PCRs, clearance, or symptom resolution. The source of the sample is a study of blood T cell repertoires in COVID-19. As for the study in general: COVID-19 samples, acute and convalescent, were from the United States, Italy and Spain.

In the original analysis: It was from reference gene primer amplification that nucleated cell counts were estimated. Clones were read by immunoSEQ multiplex PCR, and TCRdb kept only the in-frame ones, dropping some. V and J calls and clone size are those listed in that table; D and trimming were worked out from the DNA. Altogether some 430,000 clones are present, 90% being singletons, with the ten largest covering 0.55% to 0.75%. The ends were cut back, 10 bases at V and 5 bases at J, with 17 bases in the middle. This CDR3 comprises 14 residues. Germline V gives CDR1 KGHDR, CDR2 SFDVKD. Sequencing used PBMCs or T cells enriched from blood (not recorded which). The genes are TRBV24-1 and TRBJ2-1; D perhaps matches TRBD2 (6 bases). The receptor was derived from a man aged 18 to 29 who had recovered from COVID-19. CDR3 nucleotide sequence: TGTGCCACACAGTCGGCTAGCGTCGACAATGAGCAGTTCTTC. Its protein is CATQSASVDNEQFF.